This TCR beta chain stems from a study of identical twins. Donors were all healthy Caucasians. This CDR3 has 15 amino acids. J was trimmed by 1 base and V by 5 bases; bases with no gene match: 6. TCRdb recomputed calls from the 5' RACE reads with MiXCR, one row per CDR3 protein. The repertoire holds about 520,000 distinct CDR3 sequences, with about 20% as singletons. The data also belong to a second study, concerning T cells expressing NK-cell markers. As reported in that work: Sorting was restricted to alpha-beta TCR T cells by an anti-gamma-delta TCR antibody in several experiments.

The TCR sequence derives from a woman aged 18-29 years in good health. The J gene is TRBJ1-1, the V gene TRBV12-3 or TRBV12-4, with 8 nucleotides matching TRBD1. Sample: CD4+ T cells sorted from blood. Here the CDR3 DNA reads TGTGCCAGCAGTCCAGGGGGCAGCGGGAACACTGAAGCTTTCTTT. Translating it yields CASSPGGSGNTEAFF.